These 31 T cell receptor beta chains came from one sample sequenced in a study of radiotherapy plus CTLA-4 blockade in lung cancer. Measured with immunoSEQ multiplex PCR; TCRdb has only the in-frame clones, and not every one. This sample yields roughly 86,000 clones, of which roughly four fifths are seen a single time; 0.82% belongs to the top ten. Sequenced material: peripheral blood, taken from a patient treated with radiotherapy plus ipilimumab. The receptor source for this set is a human donor with non-small cell lung cancer who had stable disease on radiotherapy plus ipilimumab.

CDR3 loop: CASSLGTGLLYEQYF. The CDR3 nucleotides are TGTGCCAGCAGCTTGGGGACGGGGCTCCTCTACGAGCAGTACTTC. This sequence joins TRBV7-4 and TRBJ2-7; possibly TRBD1 or TRBD2 for D (5 bases each). The ends were cut back, 3 bases at V and 3 bases at J, with 15 bases in the middle. The germline V gene encodes CDR1 SGHVT and CDR2 SQSDAQ. The CDR3 has 15 residues.

The J gene is TRBJ2-1, the V gene TRBV4-1; 8 positions match TRBD1. The V gene's germline CDR1 is MGHRA and CDR2 YSYEKL. Trimming removed 3 bases from V and 0 bases from J; junction bases left unmatched: 7. The CDR3 consists of 17 residues. The DNA for the CDR3 is TGCGCCAGCAGCCACCGACAACAGGGGGTCTCCTACAATGAGCAGTTCTTC. As protein: CASSHRQQGVSYNEQFF.

The rearrangement uses TRBV5-5 and TRBJ1-5, with a possible D match to TRBD1 (5 bases). The ends were cut back, 0 bases at V and 7 bases at J, with 5 bases in the middle. The CDR3 has 12 amino acids. CDR1 is SGHKS and CDR2 is YYEKEE in the germline V gene (reference sequence). The chain's CDR3 is CASSLGDQPQHF. The CDR3 nucleotides are TGTGCCAGCAGCTTGGGGGACCAGCCCCAGCATTTT.

The gene calls are TRBV29-1 and TRBJ1-2, with 7 bases matching TRBD1. Germline assignment: CDR1 SQVTM and CDR2 ANQGSEA. V dropped 6 bases and J dropped 5; count of bases not matched to a gene: 15. The CDR3 runs 15 residues. The CDR3 protein is CSVAGQSTPGYGYTF. CDR3 DNA: TGCAGCGTAGCGGGACAGAGTACCCCGGGGTATGGCTACACCTTC.

The rearrangement uses TRBV9 and TRBJ2-5; TRBD2 matches 8 bases. This CDR3 comprises 16 residues. CDR1 and CDR2 from the germline V gene are SGDLS and YYNGEE. V was pared by 0 bases and J by 0 bases, with 4 bases of the junction left unmatched. The CDR3 protein is CASSVELAGNQETQYF. In nucleotides, the CDR3 is TGTGCCAGCAGCGTAGAGTTAGCGGGGAACCAAGAGACCCAGTACTTC.

The chain's CDR3 is CASSSPRAGGPGAYNEQFF. The DNA of the CDR3 is TGTGCCAGCAGTTCCCCACGAGCGGGAGGGCCTGGCGCCTACAATGAGCAGTTCTTC. The chain uses TRBV28 and TRBJ2-1, with TRBD2 matching over 10 bases. The CDR3 runs to 19 residues. V lost 4 bases to trimming and J lost 2 bases; unmatched junction nucleotides: 14. From germline, CDR1 is MDHEN and CDR2 SYDVKM.

This chain links TRBV28 with TRBJ2-7; D is unclear. The V end was cut by 4 bases, the J end by 0 bases, with 4 bases between. CDR1 is MDHEN, CDR2 SYDVKM, per germline. CDR3 length: 12 residues. In DNA, the CDR3 is TGTGCCAGCAGTTCCCTCTCCTACGAGCAGTACTTC. Amino acids: CASSSLSYEQYF.

In its sample, this clone was seen once. In DNA, the CDR3 is TGTGCCAGCAGTTACTCGAGGGTCTCCTACGAGCAGTACTTC. Encoded protein: CASSYSRVSYEQYF. The V and J genes are TRBV6-5 and TRBJ2-7, with D possibly TRBD2 on 5 matching bases. Germline V CDR1 and CDR2: MNHEY, SVGAGI. This CDR3 contains 14 residues. Between the trimmed V and J ends, which lost 0 bases and 0 bases, there was a span of 6 bases.

This sequence joins TRBV29-1 and TRBJ2-3, with 7 bases lining up with TRBD1. The germline CDR1 and CDR2 sequences are SQVTM and ANQGSEA. This CDR3 region has 15 residues. Trimming removed 5 bases from V and 5 bases from J; junction bases left unmatched: 13. The DNA for the CDR3 is TGCAGCGTTTTCTTACAGGGGATTAAGAGAGATACGCAGTATTTT. The encoded protein is CSVFLQGIKRDTQYF.

The rearrangement joins TRBV28 to TRBJ1-1; D gene uncertain. This CDR3 has 14 amino acids. Germline CDR1 reads MDHEN; CDR2 reads SYDVKM. The V end lost 2 bases, the J end lost 4 bases, and 11 bases lay between the germline ends. The CDR3 sequence is CASSLGSQSTEAFF. CDR3 coding DNA: TGTGCCAGCAGTTTAGGATCCCAGAGCACTGAAGCTTTCTTT.

CDR3 loop: CASSLSTEYNEQFF. Here the CDR3 DNA reads TGTGCCAGCAGCTTATCGACTGAGTACAATGAGCAGTTCTTC. The chain has TRBV7-9 and TRBJ2-1, with D uncertain. Germline CDR1 SEHNR, CDR2 FQNEAQ (reference sequence). V was shortened by 2 bases and J by 4 bases, with 9 bases between the two germline ends. The CDR3 loop spans 14 amino acids.

This clone was detected a few times. This rearrangement joins TRBV5-6 to TRBJ1-6; unclear D gene. CDR3 length equals 14 residues. The germline V gene encodes CDR1 SGHDT and CDR2 YYEEEE. Trimming shortened V by 3 bases and J by 8 bases, and 12 bases separated the two germline ends. The CDR3 spells CASSSGPSDSPLHF. The CDR3 nucleotides are TGTGCCAGCAGCTCGGGCCCCAGCGATTCACCCCTCCACTTT.

In DNA form, the CDR3 reads TGTGCCAGCTCACCGGGGGTTTTTGGCACAGATACGCAGTATTTT. As protein: CASSPGVFGTDTQYF. The chain has TRBV18 and TRBJ2-3; the D gene could be TRBD1 or TRBD2 (5 bases each). V was pared by 3 bases and J by 1 base, with 11 bases between. The germline CDR1 and CDR2 sequences are KGHSH and LQKENI. This CDR3 comprises 15 residues.

V usage is TRBV19 and J usage is TRBJ1-5; D is possibly TRBD1 (6 bases). Between the trimmed V and J ends, which lost 3 bases and 3 bases, there was a span of 12 bases. Germline V gives CDR1 LNHDA, CDR2 SQIVND (reference sequence). The CDR3 totals 15 residues. CDR3 in DNA: TGTGCCAGTAGTATCGGCAGGGGCCACAATCAGCCCCAGCATTTT. This sequence encodes CASSIGRGHNQPQHF.

The rearrangement uses TRBV6-6 and TRBJ1-6; 8 positions match TRBD1. J was trimmed by 7 bases and V by 5 bases; bases with no gene match: 7. Germline V gene sequence: CDR1 MNHNY, CDR2 SVGAGI (reference sequence). This CDR3 is built from 15 residues. CDR3 loop: CASSNGQGMNSPLHF. For the CDR3, the DNA is TGTGCCAGCAGTAATGGACAGGGAATGAATTCACCCCTCCACTTT.

J is TRBJ1-1 and V is TRBV5-1; TRBD1 matches 8 bases. V dropped 4 bases and J dropped 5; count of bases not matched to a gene: 10. The CDR3 sequence is 15 residues long. Germline V lookup: CDR1 SGHRS, CDR2 YFSETQ. The CDR3 DNA sequence: TGCGCCAGCAGCCCTCAAGGACAGGGAACAACTGAAGCTTTCTTT. It translates to CASSPQGQGTTEAFF.

This sequence joins TRBV6-6 and TRBJ2-1; the match to TRBD1 covers 8 bases. The trim removed 6 bases at V and 7 bases at J, leaving 11 bases unmatched. The CDR3 totals 15 residues. From germline, CDR1 is MNHNY and CDR2 SVGAGI (reference sequence). The CDR3 spells CASSYLNRGENEQFF. CDR3 nucleotide sequence: TGTGCCAGCAGCTATCTCAACAGGGGGGAGAATGAGCAGTTCTTC.

The V call is TRBV6-5, the J call TRBJ1-1, with 7 bases that match TRBD1. The junction had 9 bases not matched to a gene; V was cut back by 9 bases and J by 5 bases. CDR3 length: 13 residues. Germline CDR1 MNHEY, CDR2 SVGAGI. The CDR3 spells CASQGRGQTEAFF. CDR3 nucleotides: TGTGCCAGTCAAGGAAGGGGGCAAACTGAAGCTTTCTTT.

CDR3 nucleotide sequence: TGTGCCAGCAGTTTAGCTGCGGGAGGAGAGACCCAGTACTTC. It is translated as CASSLAAGGETQYF. The rearrangement joins TRBV28 to TRBJ2-5, with TRBD2 matching 8 bases. The V segment lost 2 bases and the J segment 4 bases; nucleotides outside the gene matches: 3. The CDR3 is 14 amino acids. Looked up from germline, CDR1 is MDHEN and CDR2 is SYDVKM.

The chain recombines TRBV18 with TRBJ1-3, with D unclear. Germline V gives CDR1 KGHSH, CDR2 LQKENI. V lost 6 bases to trimming and J lost 4 bases, with 16 bases between them. The CDR3 has 15 residues. CDR3 in amino acids: CASSPVASPGNTIYF. The CDR3 bases are TGTGCCAGCTCTCCCGTAGCCAGTCCCGGAAACACCATATATTTT.

This clone was detected only once. CDR3 DNA sequence: TGTGCCAGCAGCTTCGGACAGTACACTGAAGCTTTCTTT. Its translation: CASSFGQYTEAFF. This chain uses TRBV7-8 with TRBJ1-1; D is possibly TRBD1 (6 bases). Germline-derived CDR1 and CDR2 are SGHVS and FQNEAQ. The CDR3 totals 13 residues. V was trimmed by 3 bases and J by 3 bases, leaving 8 bases between them.

V and J are TRBV7-2 and TRBJ1-2; D is uncertain. V gave up 5 bases and J gave up 4 bases, with 11 bases separating them. The germline V gene encodes CDR1 SGHTA and CDR2 FQGNSA. This CDR3 region has 13 residues. This CDR3 is CASSMGVVYGYTF. Written as DNA, the CDR3 is TGTGCCAGCAGCATGGGAGTTGTCTATGGCTACACCTTC. Combining the CDR3 with reference TRBV7-2 and TRBJ1-2 gives the whole variable domain GAGVSQSPSNKVTEKGKDVELRCDPISGHTALYWYRQSLGQGLEFLIYFQGNSAPDKSGLPSDRFSAERTGGSVSTLTIQRTQQEDSAVYLCASSMGVVYGYTFGSGTRLTVV.

V gene TRBV25-1 combines with J gene TRBJ1-1, with 7 bases matching TRBD1. Trimming at V came to 4 bases and at J to 0 bases, leaving 2 bases not matched to a gene. Germline loops: CDR1 MGHDK, CDR2 SYGVNS. The CDR3 has 14 amino acids. CDR3 amino acids: CASSVTGMNTEAFF. As DNA, the CDR3 is TGTGCCAGCAGTGTGACAGGGATGAACACTGAAGCTTTCTTT.

Written as DNA, the CDR3 is TGTGCCATCAGCCGGGACGGCGGCACAGATACGCAGTATTTT. Amino acids: CAISRDGGTDTQYF. The rearrangement joins TRBV10-3 to TRBJ2-3; D tentatively reads TRBD1 or TRBD2 (5 bases each). Between the trimmed V and J ends, which lost 6 bases and 1 base, there was a span of 11 bases. The CDR3 is made up of 14 amino acids. Germline V lookup: CDR1 ENHRY, CDR2 SYGVKD.

The gene calls are TRBV5-5 and TRBJ1-3, with a possible D match to TRBD1 (6 bases). The CDR3 loop spans 13 amino acids. Trimming took 3 bases from V and 6 from J, leaving 10 bases between them. Per the germline V gene, CDR1 is SGHKS and CDR2 is YYEKEE (reference sequence). The DNA of the CDR3 is TGTGCCAGCAGCTGGGGGCAGTTAAACACCATATATTTT. Translation gives CASSWGQLNTIYF.

The rearrangement uses TRBV7-2 and TRBJ2-7; TRBD2 agrees at 9 bases. The CDR3 covers 15 residues. V lost 2 bases, J lost 2 bases, and 4 bases stayed unmatched. CDR1 and CDR2 (germline): SGHTA, FQGNSA. In DNA, the CDR3 is TGTGCCAGCAGCTTAAGAGGGACTAGCACCTACGAGCAGTACTTC. It yields the protein CASSLRGTSTYEQYF.

The chain employs TRBV28 and TRBJ1-5, with TRBD1 identical over 8 bases. Germline V CDR1 and CDR2: MDHEN, SYDVKM. There are 15 residues in the CDR3. Losses at the gene ends were 3 bases for V and 5 bases for J; bases not matched to a gene: 6. CDR3 sequence (DNA): TGTGCCAGCAGTTTCTGGCAGGGGGCGCATCAGCCCCAGCATTTT. Translating it yields CASSFWQGAHQPQHF.

CDR3: CASSPDRYRDHEQYF. The CDR3 coding sequence is TGTGCCAGCAGCCCAGATCGATACAGGGACCACGAGCAGTACTTC. The V call is TRBV11-3, the J call TRBJ2-7, with D perhaps matching TRBD1 (6 bases). The CDR3 has 15 amino acids. The V and J ends lost 5 bases and 5 bases respectively, with 19 bases between them. Germline V lookup: CDR1 SGHNT, CDR2 YENEEA. Full variable domain (rest looked up from reference TRBV11-3 and TRBJ2-7): EAGVVQSPRYKIIEKKQPVAFWCNPISGHNTLYWYLQNLGQGPELLIRYENEEAVDDSQLPKDRFSAERLKGVDSTLKIQPAELGDSAVYLCASSPDRYRDHEQYFGPGTRLTVT.

The rearrangement joins TRBV30 to TRBJ1-2; 8 positions agree with TRBD1. The germline gives CDR1 GTSNPN, CDR2 SVGIG (reference sequence). The V segment lost 2 bases and the J segment 8 bases; nucleotides outside the gene matches: 10. The CDR3 loop spans 14 amino acids. The CDR3 here is CAWSTSGGLLGYTF. The CDR3 region has the DNA TGTGCCTGGAGTACCTCAGGGGGCTTGTTAGGCTACACCTTC.

V and J are TRBV30 and TRBJ2-7; 10 bases align to TRBD1. V gave up 5 bases and J gave up 5 bases; unmatched junction bases: 9. Germline CDR1 GTSNPN, CDR2 SVGIG (reference sequence). The CDR3 is 14 residues long. CDR3 loop: CAWSTGGSLDEQYF. The CDR3 bases are TGTGCCTGGTCGACAGGGGGCTCCCTCGACGAGCAGTACTTC.

This rearrangement joins TRBV7-9 to TRBJ1-1; D unclear. The germline gives CDR1 SEHNR, CDR2 FQNEAQ (reference sequence). This CDR3 comprises 14 residues. V dropped 1 base and J dropped 3 bases, with 9 bases sitting between them. CDR3 nucleotides: TGTGCCAGCAGCTTAGTGACCGGTTACACTGAAGCTTTCTTT. It yields the protein CASSLVTGYTEAFF.